This T cell receptor (beta chain) was identified in a study of T-cell reconstitution after alpha-beta-depleted transplantation in children. The junction had 9 bases not matched to a gene; V was cut back by 8 bases and J by 7 bases. This CDR3 region has 14 residues. In germline, CDR1 is SQVTM, CDR2 ANQGSEA. Library preparation (for TCRbeta) was performed with unique molecular identifiers. TCRdb recomputed calls from the PCR reads with MiXCR, one row per CDR3 protein. Of around 600,000 distinct CDR3 sequences listed, about 10% are singletons. This clonotype was seen many times. This TCR came from a human donor who donated a stem cell graft to a child with acute myeloid leukemia. This rearrangement joins TRBV29-1 to TRBJ2-1, with 12 positions matching TRBD2. Sequencing used PBMCs from the stem cell graft donor, obtained from the stem cell graft. The CDR3 region is CSQLAGGGGNEQFF. The CDR3 region has the DNA TGCAGCCAACTAGCGGGAGGAGGGGGGAATGAGCAGTTCTTC.